The present T cell receptor (beta chain) was sequenced within a study of spatial heterogeneity in lung cancer. Turning to the study itself: Follow-up PBMC samples were sequenced when available, at a median of about two years after resection.

The time point: blood at routine non-recurrence follow-up after resection. Whole RNA came from tumor, nontumor lung or frozen PBMC and was sequenced without being sorted. V lost 4 bases and J lost 2, with 14 bases in between. Germline values: CDR1 SGHAT, CDR2 FQNNGV. This CDR3 is built from 16 residues. A unique molecular identifier was carried by every single TCR cDNA molecule. TCRdb called the 5' RACE reads again in MiXCR, with one record for every CDR3 protein. This sample has 51,000 or so distinct CDR3 sequences, with roughly 7.4% found just once. This clonotype was seen many times. V and J are TRBV11-2 and TRBJ2-2; no definite D call. The source material was PBMCs, sampled at follow-up. The clonotype originates from a female donor with early-stage non-small cell lung cancer. This CDR3 reads CASSYQVPSNTGELFF. The CDR3 DNA reads as TGTGCCAGCAGCTACCAGGTTCCTTCTAACACCGGGGAGCTGTTTTTT.